Presented here are 12 T cell receptor beta chains from one specimen sequenced in a study of radiation and T cells in renal cell carcinoma. Described time point: baseline pretreatment blood. Treatment in this sample: 15 Gy SBRT to primary tumor, nephrectomy 4 weeks later. Assay used: immunoSEQ multiplex PCR; TCRdb lists only in-frame clones, some missing. In the table there are about 95,000 clones, around nine tenths of which are singletons. The sample was blood, taken from a patient whose treatment included radiotherapy and nephrectomy. These receptors came from a man aged 50 to 59 with renal cell carcinoma.

V usage is TRBV7-2 and J usage is TRBJ1-6; TRBD1 is a possible D gene (6 bases). Germline CDR1 SGHTA, CDR2 FQGNSA. V was trimmed by 1 base and J by 10 bases, leaving 11 bases between them. The CDR3 is 14 residues long. For the CDR3, the DNA is TGTGCCAGCAGCTTAGGGGGGCTCGAATCACCCCTCCACTTT. It yields the protein CASSLGGLESPLHF.

The CDR3 region is CASSRDRAYGYTF. The CDR3 coding sequence is TGTGCCAGCAGCCGGGACAGGGCCTATGGCTACACCTTC. The rearrangement links TRBV6-5 to TRBJ1-2; 9 bases agree with TRBD1. Trimming removed 6 bases from V and 4 bases from J; junction bases left unmatched: 3. Germline CDR1 is MNHEY and CDR2 is SVGAGI. The CDR3 runs to 13 residues.

The chain couples TRBV7-2 to TRBJ2-3, with TRBD2 matching 11 bases. CDR3 size: 18 residues. Germline V CDR1 and CDR2: SGHTA, FQGNSA. V shed 5 bases, J shed 3 bases, and the junction held 13 bases outside the gene matches. CDR3 sequence (DNA): TGTGCCAGCAGCCATCTAAAGGTAGCGGGGGGGCGGACAGATACGCAGTATTTT. Encoded protein: CASSHLKVAGGRTDTQYF.

This clone has only one observation. The chain carries TRBV19 and TRBJ2-7; TRBD2 matches at 8 bases. CDR3 length equals 16 residues. From germline, CDR1 is LNHDA and CDR2 SQIVND (reference sequence). V was clipped by 5 bases and J by 2 bases; unmatched bases: 11. The CDR3 DNA sequence: TGTGCCAGTAGTCCCCTACTAGCGGAGGGGACCTACGAGCAGTACTTC. As protein: CASSPLLAEGTYEQYF. Based on the CDR3 plus reference TRBV19 and TRBJ2-7, the full variable domain is DGGITQSPKYLFRKEGQNVTLSCEQNLNHDAMYWYRQDPGQGLRLIYYSQIVNDFQKGDIAEGYSVSREKKESFPLTVTSAQKNPTAFYLCASSPLLAEGTYEQYFGPGTRLTVT.

The rearrangement links TRBV5-1 to TRBJ1-2; 11 bases align to TRBD1. Germline V CDR1 and CDR2: SGHRS, YFSETQ. This CDR3 spans 16 amino acids. V was clipped by 4 bases and J by 2 bases; unmatched bases: 7. DNA of the CDR3: TGCGCCAGCAGCCCCGGGACAGGGGGGATGAACTATGGCTACACCTTC. It specifies CASSPGTGGMNYGYTF.

The genes are TRBV15 and TRBJ2-4; D gene uncertain. V lost 3 bases and J lost 0, with 12 bases in between. The CDR3 runs to 16 residues. Germline CDR1 reads LNHNV; CDR2 reads YYDKDF (reference sequence). The CDR3 DNA reads as TGTGCCACCAGCAGCGCCTCTCAGACAGCCAAAAACATTCAGTACTTC. Amino acid sequence: CATSSASQTAKNIQYF.

The chain carries TRBV9 and TRBJ2-5; 7 bases line up with TRBD2. V was pared by 2 bases and J by 2 bases, with 12 bases of the junction left unmatched. This CDR3 contains 17 residues. CDR1 is SGDLS, CDR2 YYNGEE, per germline. The CDR3 here is CASSVLWRWGGQETQYF. The CDR3 bases are TGTGCCAGCAGCGTCCTTTGGCGATGGGGGGGACAAGAGACCCAGTACTTC.

The genes are TRBV5-1 and TRBJ2-7, with D unclear. This CDR3 has 14 residues. Trimming stripped 0 bases from V and 4 bases from J, with 11 bases between. The germline V gene encodes CDR1 SGHRS and CDR2 YFSETQ. CDR3 amino acids: CASSLAGSPYEQYF. CDR3 DNA: TGCGCCAGCAGCTTGGCGGGCTCTCCGTACGAGCAGTACTTC.

The chain combines TRBV7-2 with TRBJ1-1; no definite D call. Per the germline V gene, CDR1 is SGHTA and CDR2 is FQGNSA. The CDR3 is 14 residues long. V shed 3 bases and J shed 2 bases, with 10 bases lying between them. This CDR3 is CASSFFNSNTEAFF. CDR3 nucleotide sequence: TGTGCCAGCAGCTTTTTTAATAGTAACACTGAAGCTTTCTTT.

The chain joins TRBV7-9 to TRBJ2-4; 8 bases match TRBD1. Trimming cost V 5 bases and J 3 bases; bases outside gene matches: 9. This CDR3 has 16 residues. The germline V gene has CDR1 SEHNR and CDR2 FQNEAQ (reference sequence). The CDR3 region has the DNA TGTGCCAGCAGCCCAGGACAGGGTTCGGTCAAAAACATTCAGTACTTC. Translated, it gives CASSPGQGSVKNIQYF. The variable domain in full, with the rest retrieved from reference TRBV7-9 and TRBJ2-4, is DTGVSQNPRHKITKRGQNVTFRCDPISEHNRLYWYRQTLGQGPEFLTYFQNEAQLEKSRLLSDRFSAERPKGSFSTLEIQRTEQGDSAMYLCASSPGQGSVKNIQYFGAGTRLSVL.

V gene TRBV9 combines with J gene TRBJ1-2; D is unresolved. The V and J ends lost 0 bases and 4 bases respectively, with 19 bases between them. The CDR3 extends over 17 amino acids. CDR1 and CDR2 (germline): SGDLS, YYNGEE. CDR3 loop: CASSVAPLEGFGYGYTF. The CDR3, as DNA: TGTGCCAGCAGCGTAGCCCCTTTGGAGGGTTTCGGCTATGGCTACACCTTC.

This clone was observed once. The J gene is TRBJ1-2, the V gene TRBV10-2, with TRBD1 identical over 8 bases. There are 16 residues in the CDR3. Germline assignment: CDR1 WSHSY and CDR2 SAAADI. Trimming cost V 4 bases and J 4 bases; bases outside gene matches: 11. CDR3 in DNA: TGCGCCAGCAGTGCAGGGGGCCTAACACCTCCCTATGGCTACACCTTC. As protein: CASSAGGLTPPYGYTF.